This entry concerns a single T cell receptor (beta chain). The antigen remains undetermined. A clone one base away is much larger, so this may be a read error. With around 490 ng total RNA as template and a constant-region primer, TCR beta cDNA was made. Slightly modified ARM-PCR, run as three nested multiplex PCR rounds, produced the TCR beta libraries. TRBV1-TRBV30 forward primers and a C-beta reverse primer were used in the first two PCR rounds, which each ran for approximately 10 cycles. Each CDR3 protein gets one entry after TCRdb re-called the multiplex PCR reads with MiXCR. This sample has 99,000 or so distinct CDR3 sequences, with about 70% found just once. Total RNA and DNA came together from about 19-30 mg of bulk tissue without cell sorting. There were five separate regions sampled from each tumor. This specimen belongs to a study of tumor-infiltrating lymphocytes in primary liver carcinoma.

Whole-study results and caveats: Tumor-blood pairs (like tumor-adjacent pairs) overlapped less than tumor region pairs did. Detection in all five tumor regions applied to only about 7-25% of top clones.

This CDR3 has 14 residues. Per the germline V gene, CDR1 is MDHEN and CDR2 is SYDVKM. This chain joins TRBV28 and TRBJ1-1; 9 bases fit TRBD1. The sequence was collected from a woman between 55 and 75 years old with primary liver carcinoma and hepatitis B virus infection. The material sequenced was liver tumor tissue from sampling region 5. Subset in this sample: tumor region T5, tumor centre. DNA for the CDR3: TGTGCCAGCAGGCGACAGGGGGGAAGCACTGAAGCTTTGTTT. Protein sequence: CASRRQGGSTEALF.